Reported below is one TCR beta chain. These data are taken from a study of identical twins. TCRdb ran MiXCR on the 5' RACE reads and lists one entry per CDR3 protein. The sample lists hundreds of thousands of distinct CDR3 sequences, 10% to 15% occurring once. The germline V gene has CDR1 SGHTA and CDR2 FQGTGA. V shed 8 bases, J shed 7 bases, and the junction held 7 bases outside the gene matches. There are 13 residues in the CDR3. The data were also submitted as part of a second study, on yellow fever vaccine responses in identical twins.

The J gene is TRBJ2-1, the V gene TRBV7-3, with 8 bases lining up with TRBD1. This clonotype was obtained from a woman in her late teens or twenties in good health. Sequenced material: PBMCs. The CDR3 DNA follows: TGTGCCAGCCACGGACAGGGTAGGAATGAGCAGTTCTTC. Its translation is CASHGQGRNEQFF.